This TCR beta chain emerged from a study of T cell clones after liver transplantation. The wider study: As an antigen-independent comparator, third-party-reactive TCRbeta sequences came from pre-transplant mixed lymphocyte reactions.

A word on this clone: The antigen remains undetermined.

TCRdb's copy holds only in-frame clones and misses some; the assay was immunoSEQ multiplex PCR. The sample has approximately 50,000 clones; 55% to 75% are singletons. Sorting of unstimulated PBMCs yielded separate CD3+CD4+ and CD3+CD8+ fractions. Overall study findings and caveats: These preliminary findings come from unstandardized post-transplant sampling times.

CDR1 is SQVTM and CDR2 is ANQGSEA in the germline V gene. CDR3 length: 15 amino acids. The germline V and J ends were trimmed by 2 bases and 0 bases, with 13 bases remaining between them. The chain employs TRBV29-1 and TRBJ1-2; D is unclear. The starting material was CD4+ T cells from blood, obtained 54 months after liver transplant. This sequence was found in a human patient who received a liver transplant. Some T cells may possibly be graft donor cells. The CDR3 bases are TGCAGCGTTGAAATAGGCGGCAGAGCTAACTATGGCTACACCTTC. Protein product: CSVEIGGRANYGYTF.